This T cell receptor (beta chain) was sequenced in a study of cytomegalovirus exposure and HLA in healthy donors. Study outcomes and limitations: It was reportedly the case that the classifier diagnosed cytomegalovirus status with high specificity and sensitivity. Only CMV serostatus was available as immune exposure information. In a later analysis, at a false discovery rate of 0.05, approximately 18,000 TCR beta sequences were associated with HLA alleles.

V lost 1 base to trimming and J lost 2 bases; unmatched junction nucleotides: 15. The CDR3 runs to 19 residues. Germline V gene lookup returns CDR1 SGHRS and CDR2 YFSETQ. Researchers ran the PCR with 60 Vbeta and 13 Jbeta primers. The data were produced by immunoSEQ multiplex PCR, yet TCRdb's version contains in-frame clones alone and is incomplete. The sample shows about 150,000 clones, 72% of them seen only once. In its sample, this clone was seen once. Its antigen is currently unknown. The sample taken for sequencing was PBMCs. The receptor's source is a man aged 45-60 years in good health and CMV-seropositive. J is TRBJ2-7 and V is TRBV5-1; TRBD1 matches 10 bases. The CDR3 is CASSLRGSFDRGRPYEQYF. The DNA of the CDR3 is TGCGCCAGCAGCTTGCGGGGGTCCTTTGACAGGGGGCGCCCCTACGAGCAGTACTTC. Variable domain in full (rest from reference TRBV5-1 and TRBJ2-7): KAGVTQTPRYLIKTRGQQVTLSCSPISGHRSVSWYQQTPGQGLQFLFEYFSETQRNKGNFPGRFSGRQFSNSRSEMNVSTLELGDSALYLCASSLRGSFDRGRPYEQYFGPGTRLTVT.